This is a list of T cell receptor beta chains from one sample in a study of immune heterogeneity within non-small cell lung tumors. MiXCR was run by TCRdb on the multiplex PCR reads, yielding one entry per CDR3 protein. The sample includes 10,000 to 15,000 distinct CDR3 sequences, about 23% of them seen just once. Source material: lung tumor tissue. These receptors were obtained from a man aged 50 to 59 with non-small cell lung cancer. CDR3s include the opening cysteine and the closing phenylalanine or tryptophan. The size entry is marked missing in some rows and otherwise reads once, few, many or a size class.

abundance: many; v_gene: TRBV9; j_gene: TRBJ2-7; CDR3aa: CASSVGISGSYEQYF
abundance: many; v_gene: TRBV7-8; j_gene: TRBJ1-1; CDR3aa: CASSMTPAEAFF
abundance: few; v_gene: TRBV7-9; j_gene: TRBJ2-7; CDR3aa: CASSPKQGSYEQCF
abundance: NA; v_gene: TRBV28; j_gene: TRBJ1-1; CDR3aa: CASSYTPPNTEAFF
abundance: many; v_gene: TRBV6-1; j_gene: TRBJ1-2; CDR3aa: CASSEQDRNYGYTF
abundance: many; v_gene: TRBV13; j_gene: TRBJ2-3; CDR3aa: CASSAGWRTDTQYF
abundance: many; v_gene: TRBV11-2; j_gene: TRBJ1-2; CDR3aa: CASSLGSQGYYGYTF
abundance: NA; v_gene: TRBV7-9; j_gene: TRBJ1-1; CDR3aa: CASSPAGALGYTEAFF
abundance: many; v_gene: TRBV2; j_gene: TRBJ1-1; CDR3aa: CASSRQGVGNTEAFF
abundance: many; v_gene: TRBV9; j_gene: TRBJ2-1; CDR3aa: CASSEPSSYNEQFF
abundance: NA; v_gene: TRBV20-1; j_gene: TRBJ2-5; CDR3aa: CSAREGLAGLRETQYF
abundance: many; v_gene: TRBV3-1; j_gene: TRBJ2-7; CDR3aa: CASSQGRDRGGEQYF
abundance: NA; v_gene: TRBV7-9; j_gene: TRBJ2-1; CDR3aa: CASSFYRTSGYNEQFF
abundance: many; v_gene: TRBV5-1; j_gene: TRBJ2-7; CDR3aa: CASSWGLAGGTYEQYF
abundance: many; v_gene: TRBV20-1; j_gene: TRBJ2-2; CDR3aa: CSVLLETGELFF
abundance: NA; v_gene: TRBV4-1; j_gene: TRBJ2-1; CDR3aa: CASSQDFHGRANEQFF
abundance: many; v_gene: TRBV6-5; j_gene: TRBJ1-6; CDR3aa: CASSYRQGKESPLHF
abundance: many; v_gene: TRBV19; j_gene: TRBJ2-1; CDR3aa: CAVKRDRGTNEQFF
abundance: medium-sized; v_gene: TRBV20-1; j_gene: TRBJ1-5; CDR3aa: CSASGGGQPQHF
abundance: many; v_gene: TRBV15; j_gene: TRBJ2-5; CDR3aa: CATSREPQQETQYF
abundance: many; v_gene: TRBV4-2; j_gene: TRBJ1-4; CDR3aa: CASSQGRQADNEKLFF
abundance: NA; v_gene: TRBV7-3; j_gene: TRBJ1-1; CDR3aa: CASSLRGVGQGTEAFF
abundance: medium-sized; v_gene: TRBV6-1; j_gene: TRBJ2-7; CDR3aa: CASRKPGQLYEQYF
abundance: few; v_gene: TRBV6-1; j_gene: TRBJ2-6; CDR3aa: CASSQQGFNSGANVLTF
abundance: NA; v_gene: TRBV4-1; j_gene: TRBJ2-3; CDR3aa: CASSQGQGGADTQYF
abundance: many; v_gene: TRBV7-3; j_gene: TRBJ2-7; CDR3aa: CASSLGATSSYEQYF
abundance: medium-sized; v_gene: TRBV2; j_gene: TRBJ1-2; CDR3aa: CASSVGTKIYYGYTF
abundance: few; v_gene: TRBV5-8; j_gene: TRBJ2-1; CDR3aa: CASSLEGGASYNEQFF
abundance: many; v_gene: TRBV15; j_gene: TRBJ2-3; CDR3aa: CATSRGTGRTDTQYF
abundance: NA; v_gene: TRBV2; j_gene: TRBJ1-5; CDR3aa: CAGSEKPQGDQPQHF
abundance: few; v_gene: TRBV10-3; j_gene: TRBJ2-1; CDR3aa: CAIRSDSLNNEQFF
abundance: NA; v_gene: TRBV3-1; j_gene: TRBJ1-2; CDR3aa: CASSHRGPDGYTF
abundance: NA; v_gene: TRBV6-1; j_gene: TRBJ2-4; CDR3aa: CASSDPSGARDIQYF
abundance: many; v_gene: TRBV30; j_gene: TRBJ2-3; CDR3aa: CAWSENSDTQYF
abundance: many; v_gene: TRBV5-8; j_gene: TRBJ2-1; CDR3aa: CASSFSGRHYNEQFF
abundance: medium-sized; v_gene: TRBV12-3/TRBV12-4; j_gene: TRBJ1-6; CDR3aa: CASRGRQGVSSYNSPLHF
abundance: many; v_gene: TRBV6-1; j_gene: TRBJ2-7; CDR3aa: CASSWRGDTYEQYF
abundance: medium-sized; v_gene: TRBV10-3; j_gene: TRBJ2-6; CDR3aa: CAISESMAGANVLTF
abundance: many; v_gene: TRBV28; j_gene: TRBJ1-1; CDR3aa: CASSLPWGRGLNTEAFF
abundance: medium-sized; v_gene: TRBV2; j_gene: TRBJ1-5; CDR3aa: CASSESGGNQPQHF
abundance: medium-sized; v_gene: TRBV20-1; j_gene: TRBJ2-7; CDR3aa: CSARGWASYEQYF
abundance: NA; v_gene: TRBV6-8; j_gene: TRBJ2-2; CDR3aa: CASSAGDTKELFF
abundance: NA; v_gene: TRBV15; j_gene: TRBJ2-5; CDR3aa: CATSRGSDRGRETQYF
abundance: medium-sized; v_gene: TRBV6-1; j_gene: TRBJ2-1; CDR3aa: CASSEGSGGQDEQFF
abundance: many; v_gene: TRBV7-8; j_gene: TRBJ1-2; CDR3aa: CASSARADGQHDLGYTF
abundance: many; v_gene: TRBV9; j_gene: TRBJ2-1; CDR3aa: CASSARSGSRNEQFF
abundance: many; v_gene: TRBV20-1; j_gene: TRBJ2-7; CDR3aa: CSARSGNNYEQYF
abundance: many; v_gene: TRBV7-8; j_gene: TRBJ1-6; CDR3aa: CASSLVLGNSPLHF
abundance: many; v_gene: TRBV5-1; j_gene: TRBJ1-2; CDR3aa: CASSLGAQGAGYGYTF
abundance: NA; v_gene: TRBV30; j_gene: TRBJ2-7; CDR3aa: CAWSVGVRPYEQYF
abundance: few; v_gene: TRBV5-6; j_gene: TRBJ2-5; CDR3aa: CASSLVASGDGTQYF
abundance: many; v_gene: TRBV28; j_gene: TRBJ2-3; CDR3aa: CASKDSTDTQYF